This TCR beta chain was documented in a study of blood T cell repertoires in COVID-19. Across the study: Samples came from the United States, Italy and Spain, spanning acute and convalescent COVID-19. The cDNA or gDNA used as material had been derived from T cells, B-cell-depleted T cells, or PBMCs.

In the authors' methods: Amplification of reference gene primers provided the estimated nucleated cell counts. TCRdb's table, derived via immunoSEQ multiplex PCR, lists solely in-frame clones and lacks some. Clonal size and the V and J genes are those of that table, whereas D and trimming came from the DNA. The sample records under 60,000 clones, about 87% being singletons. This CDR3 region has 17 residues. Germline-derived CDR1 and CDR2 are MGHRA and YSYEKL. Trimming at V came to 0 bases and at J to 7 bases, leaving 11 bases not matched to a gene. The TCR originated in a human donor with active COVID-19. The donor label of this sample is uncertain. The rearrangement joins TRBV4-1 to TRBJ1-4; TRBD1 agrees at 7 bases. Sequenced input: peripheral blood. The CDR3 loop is CASSQEPYRDSGEKLFF. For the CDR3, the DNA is TGCGCCAGCAGCCAAGAGCCGTACCGGGACAGTGGTGAAAAACTGTTTTTT.